This TCR beta chain was found in a study of identical twins. Study-level points and caveats: In cord blood, abundant beta clonotypes had fewer insertions; memory showed no trend. Out-of-frame alpha sequences that twins shared showed excess low generation probability. Twin pairs had excess sharing that was weaker in beta out-of-frame sequences.

A note on this clonotype: The antigen is unknown.

TCRdb used MiXCR to reprocess the 5' RACE reads, holding one entry per CDR3 protein. The sample has 250,000 or so distinct CDR3 sequences, 6% to 8% seen once. In every case, the donor was a healthy Caucasian. These sequences were also reported in another study, on yellow fever vaccine responses in identical twins.

The sequenced sample was CD8+ T cells sorted from blood. This sequence originates from a young woman in good health.

The CDR3 DNA reads TGTGCCAGCAGTGACAGCGGGGGGGAACAAGAGACCCAGTACTTC. Its translation: CASSDSGGEQETQYF. The chain employs TRBV2 and TRBJ2-5, with TRBD2 identical over 10 bases. Unmatched junction bases numbered 3, after V lost 3 bases and J lost 2 bases. The V gene's germline CDR1 is SNHLY and CDR2 FYNNEI. The CDR3 totals 15 residues.